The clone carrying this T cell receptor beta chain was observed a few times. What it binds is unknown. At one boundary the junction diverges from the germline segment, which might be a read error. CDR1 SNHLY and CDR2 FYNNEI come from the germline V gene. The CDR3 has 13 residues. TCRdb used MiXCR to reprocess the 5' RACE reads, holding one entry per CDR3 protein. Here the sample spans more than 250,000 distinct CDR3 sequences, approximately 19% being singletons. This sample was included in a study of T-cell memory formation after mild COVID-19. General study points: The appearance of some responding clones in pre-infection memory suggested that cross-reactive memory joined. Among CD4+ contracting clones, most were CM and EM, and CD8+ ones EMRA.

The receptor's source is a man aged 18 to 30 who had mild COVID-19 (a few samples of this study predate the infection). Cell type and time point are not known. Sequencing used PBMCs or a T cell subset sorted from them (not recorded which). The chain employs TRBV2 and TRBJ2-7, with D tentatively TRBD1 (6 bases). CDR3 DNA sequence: TGTGCCAGCAGTTCGGACAGCCCAGACGAGCAGTATTTC. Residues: CASSSDSPDEQYF.